Listed here is a single T cell receptor (beta chain). These data are taken from a study of long-term antiretroviral therapy in people with HIV. The ends were cut back, 4 bases at V and 4 bases at J, with 10 bases in the middle. The CDR3 is 13 residues long. Germline V lookup: CDR1 SGHTA, CDR2 FQGNSA. At the survey level, the v3.0 immunoSEQ assay was run. Sequenced by immunoSEQ multiplex PCR; TCRdb stores in-frame clones only, minus some. This table holds tens of thousands of clones, approximately 90% found once. This receptor was obtained from a woman aged 40 to 55 with HIV. Specimen: unsorted PBMCs, collected approximately 5.1 years after starting antiretroviral therapy. The chain is built from TRBV7-2 and TRBJ2-5; TRBD2 is a possible D gene (6 bases). The CDR3 is CASSSGTPETQYF. The CDR3 DNA sequence: TGTGCCAGCAGCTCCGGGACTCCAGAGACCCAGTACTTC.